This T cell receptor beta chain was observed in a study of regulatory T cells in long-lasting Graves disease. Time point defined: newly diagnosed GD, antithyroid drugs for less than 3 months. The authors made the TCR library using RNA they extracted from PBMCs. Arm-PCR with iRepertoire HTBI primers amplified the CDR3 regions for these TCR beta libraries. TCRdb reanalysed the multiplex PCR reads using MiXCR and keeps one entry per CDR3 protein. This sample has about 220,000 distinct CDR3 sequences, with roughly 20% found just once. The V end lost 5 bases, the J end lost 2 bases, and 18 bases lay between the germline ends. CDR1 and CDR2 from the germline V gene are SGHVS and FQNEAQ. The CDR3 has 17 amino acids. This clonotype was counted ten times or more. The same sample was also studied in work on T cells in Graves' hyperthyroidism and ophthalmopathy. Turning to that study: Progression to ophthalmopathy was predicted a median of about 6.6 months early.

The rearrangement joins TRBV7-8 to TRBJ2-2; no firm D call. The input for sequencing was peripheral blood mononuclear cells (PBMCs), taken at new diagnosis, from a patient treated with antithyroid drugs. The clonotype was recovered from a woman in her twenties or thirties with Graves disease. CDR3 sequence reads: CASSPDNTASNTGELFF. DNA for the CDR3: TGTGCCAGCAGCCCAGATAACACAGCTTCTAACACCGGGGAGCTGTTTTTT.